This TCR beta chain was identified during a study of stem cell transplantation in POMP-related autoinflammatory disease. Overall study context: Pre-transplant patients had naive-skewed CD4+ T cells and few CD8+ T cells. Notes on the study in general: Across all analyzed T-cell subsets, patients with PRAID tended toward reduced diversity and increased clonality.

Comments on this clone: The antigen remains unidentified.

J gave up 7 bases and V 5 bases, and 12 bases lay outside the gene matches. Germline V CDR1 and CDR2: MDHEN, SYDVKM. CDR3 size: 15 residues. Repertoires were generated with immunoSEQ multiplex PCR, while TCRdb's copy carries only in-frame clones and drops some. The sample has around 32,000 clones, 88% seen once. The chain couples TRBV28 to TRBJ2-7; 9 bases align to TRBD2. The TCR originated in a human donor with POMP-related autoinflammation and immune dysregulation (PRAID). The sequences come from CD4+ T cells from PBMCs, collected before stem cell transplantation. In DNA form, the CDR3 reads TGTGCCAGCAGTCCCCCGCGGGGGGGGGCTGGGGAGCAGTACTTC. Amino acids: CASSPPRGGAGEQYF.